This T cell receptor (beta chain) was recorded in a study of STAT5B mutations in CD4+ large granular lymphocyte leukemia. Produced via immunoSEQ multiplex PCR; TCRdb's table is partial and in-frame only. The sample lists about 4,000 clones, around four fifths occurring once. This clone appeared a few times. Trimming cost V 4 bases and J 7 bases, with 13 bases left between them. This CDR3 is 13 amino acids long. The germline V gene has CDR1 SEHNR and CDR2 FQNEAQ (reference sequence). The sequencing sample was made of PBMCs. The sequence was obtained from a man aged 65 to 85 with CD4+ T-cell large granular lymphocyte leukemia. The rearrangement uses TRBV7-9 and TRBJ1-2; the D gene is possibly TRBD1 (6 bases). CDR3 amino acids: CASSSTGLGGYTF. The DNA of the CDR3 is TGTGCCAGCAGCTCCACAGGGTTGGGTGGCTACACCTTC.